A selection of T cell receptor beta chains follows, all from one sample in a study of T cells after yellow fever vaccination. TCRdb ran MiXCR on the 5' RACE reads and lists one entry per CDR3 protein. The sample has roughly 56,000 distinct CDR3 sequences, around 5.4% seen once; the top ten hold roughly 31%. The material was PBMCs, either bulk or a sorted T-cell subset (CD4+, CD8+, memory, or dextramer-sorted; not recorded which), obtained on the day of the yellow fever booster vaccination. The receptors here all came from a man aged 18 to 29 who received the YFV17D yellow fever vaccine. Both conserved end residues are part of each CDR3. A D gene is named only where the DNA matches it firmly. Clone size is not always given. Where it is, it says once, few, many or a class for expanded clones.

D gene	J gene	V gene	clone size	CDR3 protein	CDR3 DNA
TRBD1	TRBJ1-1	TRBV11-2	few	CASSLGTGVPWRPEAFF	TGTGCCAGCAGCTTAGGGACAGGGGTGCCTTGGCGGCCTGAAGCTTTCTTT
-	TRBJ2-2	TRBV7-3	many	CASSSAGGVNTGELFF	TGTGCCAGCAGCTCTGCCGGCGGGGTGAACACCGGGGAGCTGTTTTTT
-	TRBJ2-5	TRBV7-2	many	CASSPMRGSGETQYF	TGTGCCAGCAGCCCCATGAGGGGGAGTGGTGAGACCCAGTACTTC
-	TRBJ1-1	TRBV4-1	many	CASSPRQMNTEAFF	TGCGCCAGCAGCCCACGACAGATGAACACTGAAGCTTTCTTT
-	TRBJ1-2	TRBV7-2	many	CASSLGDGYTFSGYTF	TGTGCCAGCAGCCTGGGGGATGGGTATACTTTTTCGGGCTACACCTTC
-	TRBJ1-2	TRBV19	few	CASSIGGSNYGYTF	TGTGCCAGTAGTATCGGGGGATCTAACTATGGCTACACCTTC
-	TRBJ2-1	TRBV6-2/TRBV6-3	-	CASSSGQSSYNEQFF	TGTGCCAGCAGCTCCGGACAGAGCTCCTACAATGAGCAGTTCTTC
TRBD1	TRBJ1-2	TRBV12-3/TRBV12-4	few	CASRDRGEGYTF	TGTGCCAGCAGGGACAGGGGTGAGGGCTACACCTTC
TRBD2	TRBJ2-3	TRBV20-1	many	CSALAGPRDTQYF	TGCAGTGCGTTAGCGGGTCCGCGAGATACGCAGTATTTT
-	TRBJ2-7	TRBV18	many	CASSRGTPSSSYEQYF	TGTGCCAGCTCACGGGGGACACCTTCGAGCTCCTACGAGCAGTACTTC
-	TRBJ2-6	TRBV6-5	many	CASSYGRRSGANVLTF	TGTGCCAGCAGTTACGGCAGAAGGTCTGGGGCCAACGTCCTGACTTTC
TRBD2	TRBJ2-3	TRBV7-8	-	CASRSGTSGPDTQYF	TGTGCCAGCAGGTCCGGGACTAGCGGGCCAGATACGCAGTATTTT
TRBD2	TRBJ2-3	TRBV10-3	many	CAISDELLAGPSRTDTQYF	TGTGCCATCAGTGATGAGTTGCTAGCGGGGCCCTCCCGCACAGATACGCAGTATTTT
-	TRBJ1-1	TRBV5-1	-	CASRYRGTPNTEAFF	TGCGCCAGCAGATATCGGGGGACCCCGAACACTGAAGCTTTCTTT
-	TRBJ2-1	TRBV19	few	CASSVGGASEQFF	TGTGCCAGTAGTGTGGGGGGGGCCAGTGAGCAGTTCTTC
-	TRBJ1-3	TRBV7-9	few	CASSLGFLSSGNTIYF	TGTGCCAGCAGCTTAGGTTTCCTGAGCTCTGGAAACACCATATATTTT
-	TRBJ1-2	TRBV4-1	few	CASSQTGLYGYTF	TGCGCCAGCAGCCAAACTGGGTTGTATGGCTACACCTTC
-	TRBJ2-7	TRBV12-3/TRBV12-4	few	CASRKQLGNYEQYF	TGTGCCAGCAGAAAGCAGCTTGGTAACTACGAGCAGTACTTC
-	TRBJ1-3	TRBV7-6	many	CASSLSSGSGGNTIYF	TGTGCCAGCAGCTTATCTAGTGGGAGCGGTGGAAACACCATATATTTT
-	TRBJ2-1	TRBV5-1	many	CASSLGRQFNEQFF	TGCGCCAGCAGCTTGGGTCGACAGTTCAATGAGCAGTTCTTC
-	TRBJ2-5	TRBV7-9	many	CASSLSPTSTGKETQYF	TGTGCCAGCAGCTTAAGCCCCACCTCGACGGGGAAGGAGACCCAGTACTTC
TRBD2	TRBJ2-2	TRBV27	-	CASSRTSPGELFF	TGTGCCAGCTCCCGGACTAGCCCCGGGGAGCTGTTTTTT
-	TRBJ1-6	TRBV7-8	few	CASSLQGSYNSPLHF	TGTGCCAGCAGCTTGCAGGGGTCCTATAATTCACCCCTCCACTTT
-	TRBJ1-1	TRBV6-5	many	CASSYSQTDMNTEAFF	TGTGCCAGCAGTTACTCCCAGACAGACATGAACACTGAAGCTTTCTTT
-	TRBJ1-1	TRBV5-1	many	CASSLGEFPQGPKTEAFF	TGCGCCAGCAGCTTAGGGGAATTCCCACAGGGCCCAAAAACTGAAGCTTTCTTT
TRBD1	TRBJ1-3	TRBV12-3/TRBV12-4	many	CASLGTGGGNTIYF	TGTGCCAGCTTAGGGACAGGGGGAGGAAACACCATATATTTT
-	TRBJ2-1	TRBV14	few	CASSQARLRDEQFF	TGTGCCAGCAGCCAAGCCCGGTTACGCGATGAGCAGTTCTTC
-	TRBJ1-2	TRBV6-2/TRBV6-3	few	CASSLTGTYGYTF	TGTGCCAGCAGCTTGACAGGAACGTATGGCTACACCTTC
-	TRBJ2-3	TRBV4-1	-	CASSRRPGRSTDTQDF	TGCGCCAGCAGCCGCCGCCCAGGGCGCTCCACAGATACGCAGGATTTT
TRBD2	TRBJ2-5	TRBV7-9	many	CASSLGPRLAGYQETQYF	TGTGCCAGCAGCTTGGGCCCCCGACTAGCGGGGTATCAAGAGACCCAGTACTTC
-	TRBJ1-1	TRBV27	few	CASSFRAASRVLGEFGTEAFF	TGTGCCAGCAGTTTTAGGGCCGCATCCAGGGTTCTAGGTGAGTTTGGCACTGAAGCTTTCTTT
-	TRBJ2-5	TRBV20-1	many	CSATQGRGRVWETQYF	TGCAGTGCCACCCAAGGACGGGGGCGGGTCTGGGAGACCCAGTACTTC
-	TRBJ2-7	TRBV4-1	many	CASSQVADEQYF	TGCGCCAGCAGCCAAGTAGCGGACGAGCAGTACTTC
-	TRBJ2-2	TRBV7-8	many	CASSRGGTVLPNTGELFF	TGTGCCAGCAGCAGGGGGGGGACAGTCCTCCCGAACACCGGGGAGCTGTTTTTT
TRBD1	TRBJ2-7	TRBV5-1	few	CASSLPVQGTYEQYF	TGCGCCAGCAGCCTCCCGGTACAGGGGACCTACGAGCAGTACTTC
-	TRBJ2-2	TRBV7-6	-	CASSFQGEAGELFF	TGTGCCAGCAGCTTCCAGGGGGAGGCCGGGGAGCTGTTTTTT